This record looks at one T cell receptor beta chain sequence and its context. The junction differs from germline at one of its ends, possibly a read error. The sample comes from a study of blood T cell repertoires in COVID-19. Study as a whole: COVID-19 samples collected from the United States, Italy and Spain covered acute and convalescent phases. PBMCs, B-cell-depleted T cells, or T cells were the source of the cDNA or gDNA that made up the material.

As originally analysed: Researchers report that nucleated cell counts were estimated from reference gene primer amplification. Sequencing was performed with immunoSEQ multiplex PCR; in TCRdb, only in-frame clones are kept and a portion is missing. V and J calls and clone size are given by that table; D and trimming were obtained from the DNA. The table shows 350,000 or so clones, with around 90% occurring only once. The Seattle site enrolled patients during active infection and followed them longitudinally. Looked up from germline, CDR1 is LNHDA and CDR2 is SQIVND (reference sequence). The CDR3 covers 12 residues.

This chain uses TRBV19 with TRBJ2-4, with D possibly being TRBD1 (5 bases). The sequence came from a woman in her sixties with COVID-19, enrolled during active disease. Sequencing was done on a sample of peripheral blood. The CDR3 loop reads CASSLPDIPKLF. CDR3 nucleotides: TGTGCCAGTAGTCTACCGGACATCCCCAAACTTTTC.